Given below is one TCR beta chain in context. There is no known antigen for this receptor. Per-nucleotide qualities are absent, and no much larger clonotype sits a single base away. The run used an Illumina NovaSeq 6000. TCRalpha and TCRbeta cDNA libraries were built by 5'RACE with constant-segment primers, adding sample barcodes and unique molecular identifiers. RNA was extracted from every sample with Trizol reagent. Libraries were amplified in two PCR steps, with a second sample barcode and Illumina TruSeq adapters added in the second step. Libraries were sequenced on an Illumina NovaSeq with 2 x 150 bp paired-end reads. The paper's processing steps were these. Reads were demultiplexed and collapsed into UMI-guided consensus sequences with migec v1.2.7. Using mixcr v2.1.11, the UMI consensuses were aligned to TRA and TRB V and J templates and assembled into clonotypes. Expanded or contracted clonotypes were those called significant by both edgeR and NoisET, with noise models trained on biological replicates. For edgeR calls, the thresholds were a false discovery rate-adjusted p below 0.01 and a log2 fold-change of 1. As an exploratory analysis of dynamics, max-normalized trajectories of the 1000 most abundant clonotypes were examined with PCA combined with hierarchical clustering. Separately sequenced CD4+ and CD8+ repertoires were used to assign a CD4 or CD8 phenotype to each responding clone. TCRdb applied fastp at Q25 and MiXCR to the public reads, then kept only in-frame beta chains. Merged by CDR3 protein, the rows form single entries marked with the most common genes and DNA. The V and J calls follow TCRdb's processing rather than the paper's. The sample table lists around 250,000 distinct CDR3 sequences, around 10% of them with a count of one. The leading ten clones occupy 20% to 25% of the sample.

Ficoll-Paque density gradient centrifugation was the method used to isolate PBMCs. The data are from a study of T-cell memory formation after mild COVID-19 (dated by TCRdb to about 2021). Notes on the research overall: TCR sequence clusters from the two donors were found to be largely donor specific. The cohort was made up of two young adult volunteers, one female and one male, who were previously healthy. In a couple of donors, T-cell clones that expanded and contracted after mild COVID-19 were tracked by sequencing TCRalpha and TCRbeta repertoires over time. The paper as a whole reports these results and caveats: The second-wave clones that peaked on day 37 were not confirmed to be SARS-CoV-2 specific. Clones that contracted from day 15 to 85 showed balanced CD4/CD8 phenotypes, whereas a second wave of clones that expanded from day 15 to 37 leaned towards CD4+. Contracting CD4+ clones were found mainly in CM and EM memory subsets, while CD8+ clones were enriched in EMRA. Some responding clones were detected in pre-infection memory, which suggested that pre-existing cross-reactive memory T cells had joined the SARS-CoV-2 response. The study covered only a couple of mild cases, and larger cohorts including severe cases with pre-infection samples were considered necessary.

The junction shows trimming of 3 bases on V and 3 bases on J, plus 6 bases between the germline ends. CDR3 length: 11 amino acids, cysteine to phenylalanine. Only the CDR3 DNA stays, 33 bases, in frame from base 1. CDR1 and CDR2 were assigned from the germline V gene (reference sequence) as DFQATT and SNEGSKA. The sequence is built from TRBV20-1 and TRBJ2-7, with the D call perhaps TRBD1 or TRBD2, as 5 bases match in each case. The sample taken for sequencing was PBMCs or a T cell subset sorted from them (not recorded which). This TCR was sampled from a man between 18 and 35 years old who had mild COVID-19 (a few samples of this study predate the infection). The sample titles of this study are shuffled in the database, so cell type and time point are left out; the donor was told from shared clones. The nucleotides are TGCAGTGCTAGGGGGGTCTACGAGCAGTACTTC. It encodes CSARGVYEQYF.